The entry below gives a single TCR beta chain sequence along with its context. Its antigen is as yet unknown. The sample belongs to a study of T cell responses to AZD1222 COVID-19 vaccine. The study's findings and limits: Most donors were white British and more were female, and clonal diversity was possibly underestimated. Spike-specific TCR repertoires showed rising breadth and depth after two AZD1222 doses. Reports indicate that nearly half of spike-specific TCRs are directed at unmutated variant regions. Vaccine-associated CD4 TCRs ranged over spike, dominating at 160-218 and 743-854.

This CDR3 has 13 residues. Germline V CDR1 and CDR2: MDHEN, SYDVKM. V was trimmed by 2 bases and J by 8 bases, leaving 12 bases between them. Repertoires were generated with immunoSEQ multiplex PCR, while TCRdb's copy carries only in-frame clones and drops some. The sample comprises approximately 160,000 clones, 87% of which are singletons, and 2.6% rests with the top ten. This rearrangement joins TRBV28 to TRBJ1-1, with unresolved D. The sequence was obtained from an adult in good health. Source: peripheral blood, taken on day 0 of AZD1222 vaccination. CDR3 DNA sequence: TGTGCCAGCAGTTTAGTCTACCCCGTCGAAGCTTTCTTT. Its translation: CASSLVYPVEAFF. The complete variable domain, with remaining parts taken from reference TRBV28 and TRBJ1-1, reads DVKVTQSSRYLVKRTGEKVFLECVQDMDHENMFWYRQDPGLGLRLIYFSYDVKMKEKGDIPEGYSVSREKKERFSLILESASTNQTSMYLCASSLVYPVEAFFGQGTRLTVV.